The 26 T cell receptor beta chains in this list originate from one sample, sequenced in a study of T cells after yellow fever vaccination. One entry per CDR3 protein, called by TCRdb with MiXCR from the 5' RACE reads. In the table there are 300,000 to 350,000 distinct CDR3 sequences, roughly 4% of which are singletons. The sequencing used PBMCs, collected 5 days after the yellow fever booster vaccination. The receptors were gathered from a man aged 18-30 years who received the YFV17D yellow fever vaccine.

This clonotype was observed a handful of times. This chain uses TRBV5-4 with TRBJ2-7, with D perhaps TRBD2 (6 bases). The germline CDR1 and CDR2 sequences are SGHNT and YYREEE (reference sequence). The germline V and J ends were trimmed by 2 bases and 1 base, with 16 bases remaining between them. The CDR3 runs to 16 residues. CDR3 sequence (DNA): TGTGCCAGCAGCTTTACCCTCGGGACTGGGTCCTACGAGCAGTACTTC. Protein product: CASSFTLGTGSYEQYF.

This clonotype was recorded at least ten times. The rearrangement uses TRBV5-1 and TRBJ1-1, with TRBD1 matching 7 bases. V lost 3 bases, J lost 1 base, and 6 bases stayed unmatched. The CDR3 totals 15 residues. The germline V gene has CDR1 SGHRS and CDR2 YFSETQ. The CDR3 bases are TGCGCCAGCAGCTCGCTCTCAGGGGGGAACACTGAAGCTTTCTTT. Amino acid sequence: CASSSLSGGNTEAFF.

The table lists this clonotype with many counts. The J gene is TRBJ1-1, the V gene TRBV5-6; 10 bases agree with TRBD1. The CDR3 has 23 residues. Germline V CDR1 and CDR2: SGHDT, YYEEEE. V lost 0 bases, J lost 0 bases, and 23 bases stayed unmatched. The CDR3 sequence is CASSLVGAGTGVLPELMNTEAFF. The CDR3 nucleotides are TGTGCCAGCAGCTTGGTGGGAGCCGGGACAGGGGTCCTCCCCGAGTTGATGAACACTGAAGCTTTCTTT. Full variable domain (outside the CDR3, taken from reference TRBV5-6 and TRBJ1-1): DAGVTQSPTHLIKTRGQQVTLRCSPKSGHDTVSWYQQALGQGPQFIFQYYEEEERQRGNFPDRFSGHQFPNYSSELNVNALLLGDSALYLCASSLVGAGTGVLPELMNTEAFFGQGTRLTVV.

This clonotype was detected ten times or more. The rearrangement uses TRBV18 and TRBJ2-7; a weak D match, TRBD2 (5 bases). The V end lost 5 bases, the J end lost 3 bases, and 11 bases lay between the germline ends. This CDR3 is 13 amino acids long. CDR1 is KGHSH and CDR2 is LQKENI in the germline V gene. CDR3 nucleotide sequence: TGTGCCAGCTCAGCCGGGGAGAACTACGAGCAGTACTTC. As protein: CASSAGENYEQYF.

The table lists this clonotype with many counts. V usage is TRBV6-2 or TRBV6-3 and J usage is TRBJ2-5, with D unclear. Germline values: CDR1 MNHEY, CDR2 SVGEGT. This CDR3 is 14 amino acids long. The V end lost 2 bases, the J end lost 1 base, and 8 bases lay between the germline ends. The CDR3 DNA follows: TGTGCCAGCAGTTACCGACCTCTCCAAGAGACCCAGTACTTC. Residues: CASSYRPLQETQYF.

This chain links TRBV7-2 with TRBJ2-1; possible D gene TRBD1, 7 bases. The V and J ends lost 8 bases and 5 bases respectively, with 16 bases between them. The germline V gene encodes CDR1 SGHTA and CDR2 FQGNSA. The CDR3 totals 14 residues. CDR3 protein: CASGDSRGDNEQFF. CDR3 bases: TGTGCCAGCGGCGACAGCAGGGGGGACAATGAGCAGTTCTTC. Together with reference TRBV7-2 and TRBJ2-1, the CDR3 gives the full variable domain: GAGVSQSPSNKVTEKGKDVELRCDPISGHTALYWYRQSLGQGLEFLIYFQGNSAPDKSGLPSDRFSAERTGGSVSTLTIQRTQQEDSAVYLCASGDSRGDNEQFFGPGTRLTVL.

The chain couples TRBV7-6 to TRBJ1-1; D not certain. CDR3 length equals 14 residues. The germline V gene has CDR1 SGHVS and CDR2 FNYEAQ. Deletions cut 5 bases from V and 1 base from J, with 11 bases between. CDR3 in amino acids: CASSLNLGNTEAFF. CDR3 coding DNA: TGTGCCAGCAGCCTAAACCTCGGGAACACTGAAGCTTTCTTT.

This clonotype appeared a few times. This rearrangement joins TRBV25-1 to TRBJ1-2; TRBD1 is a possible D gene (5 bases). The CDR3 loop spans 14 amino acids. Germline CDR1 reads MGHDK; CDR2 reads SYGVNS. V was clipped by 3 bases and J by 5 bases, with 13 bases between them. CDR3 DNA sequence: TGTGCCAGCAGTGACCCAAGGGGTCCTTATGGCTACACCTTC. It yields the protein CASSDPRGPYGYTF.

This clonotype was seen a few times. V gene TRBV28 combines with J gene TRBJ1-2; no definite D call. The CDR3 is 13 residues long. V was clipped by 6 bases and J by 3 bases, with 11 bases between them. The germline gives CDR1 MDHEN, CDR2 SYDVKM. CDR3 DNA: TGTGCCAGCAGGACTGGGTCTTACTATGGCTACACCTTC. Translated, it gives CASRTGSYYGYTF.

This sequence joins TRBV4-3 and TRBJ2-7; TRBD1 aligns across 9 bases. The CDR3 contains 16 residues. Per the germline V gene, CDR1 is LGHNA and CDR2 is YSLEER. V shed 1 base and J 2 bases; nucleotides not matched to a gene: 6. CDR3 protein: CASSQVMGQGAYEQYF. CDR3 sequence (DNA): TGCGCCAGCAGCCAAGTTATGGGACAGGGCGCCTACGAGCAGTACTTC.

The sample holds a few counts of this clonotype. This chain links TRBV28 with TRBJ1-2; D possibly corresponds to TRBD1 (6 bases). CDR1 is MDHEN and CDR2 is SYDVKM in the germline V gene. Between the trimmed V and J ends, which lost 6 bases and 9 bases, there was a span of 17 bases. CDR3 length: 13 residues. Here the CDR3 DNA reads TGTGCCAGCAGCGTCAAGGACAGTATCAGCTACACCTTC. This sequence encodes CASSVKDSISYTF.

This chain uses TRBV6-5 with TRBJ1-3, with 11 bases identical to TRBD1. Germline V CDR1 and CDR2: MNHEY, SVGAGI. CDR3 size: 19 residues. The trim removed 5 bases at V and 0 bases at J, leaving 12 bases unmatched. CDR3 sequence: CASSTRTGGLQHSGNTIYF. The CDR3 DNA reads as TGTGCCAGCAGTACGCGGACAGGGGGCCTCCAACACTCTGGAAACACCATATATTTT.

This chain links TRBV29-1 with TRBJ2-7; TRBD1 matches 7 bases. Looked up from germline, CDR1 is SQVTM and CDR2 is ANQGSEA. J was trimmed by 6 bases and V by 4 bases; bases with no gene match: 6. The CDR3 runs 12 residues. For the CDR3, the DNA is TGCAGCGTTGTGACAGGGAACGGCGAGCAGTACGTC. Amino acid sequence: CSVVTGNGEQYV.

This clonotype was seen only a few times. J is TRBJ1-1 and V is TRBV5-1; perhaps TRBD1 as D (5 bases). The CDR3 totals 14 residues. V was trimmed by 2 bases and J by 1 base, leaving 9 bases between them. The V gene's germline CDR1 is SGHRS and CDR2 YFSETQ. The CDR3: CASSFSGRNTEAFF. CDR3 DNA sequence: TGCGCCAGCAGCTTTTCGGGGCGGAACACTGAAGCTTTCTTT.

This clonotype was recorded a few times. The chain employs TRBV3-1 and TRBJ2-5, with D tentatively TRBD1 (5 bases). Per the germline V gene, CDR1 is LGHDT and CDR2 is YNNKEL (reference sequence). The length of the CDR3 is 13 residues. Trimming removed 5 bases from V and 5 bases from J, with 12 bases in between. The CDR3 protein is CASSYTGTETQYF. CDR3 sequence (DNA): TGTGCCAGCAGCTACACAGGCACGGAGACCCAGTACTTC.

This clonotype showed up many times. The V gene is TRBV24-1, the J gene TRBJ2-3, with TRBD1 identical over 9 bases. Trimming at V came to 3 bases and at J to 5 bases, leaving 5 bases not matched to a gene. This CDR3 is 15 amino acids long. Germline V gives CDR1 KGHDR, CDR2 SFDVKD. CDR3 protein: CATSDPGQGVDTQYF. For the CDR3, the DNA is TGTGCCACCAGTGATCCGGGACAGGGTGTAGATACGCAGTATTTT.

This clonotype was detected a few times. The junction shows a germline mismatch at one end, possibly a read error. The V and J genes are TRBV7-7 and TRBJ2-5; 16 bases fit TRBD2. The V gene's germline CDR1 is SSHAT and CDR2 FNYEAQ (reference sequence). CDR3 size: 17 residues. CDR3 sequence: CASSAGLAGGDQETQYF. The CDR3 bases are TGTGCTAGCAGCGCGGGACTAGCGGGGGGGGACCAAGAGACCCAGTACTTC.

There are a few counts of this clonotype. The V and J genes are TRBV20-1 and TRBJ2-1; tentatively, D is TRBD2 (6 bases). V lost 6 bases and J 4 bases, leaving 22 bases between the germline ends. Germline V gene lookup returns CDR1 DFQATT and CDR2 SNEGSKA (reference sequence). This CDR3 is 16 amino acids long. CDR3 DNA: TGCAGTGCCACGCCGCAGGAGGGCTGGGGTTACAATGAGCAGTTCTTC. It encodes CSATPQEGWGYNEQFF.

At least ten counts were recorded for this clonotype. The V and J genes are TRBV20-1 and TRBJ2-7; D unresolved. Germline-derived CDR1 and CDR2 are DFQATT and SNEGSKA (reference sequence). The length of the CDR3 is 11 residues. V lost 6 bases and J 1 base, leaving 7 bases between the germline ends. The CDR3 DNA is TGCAGTGCCCGTTTTTCCTACGAGCAGTACTTC. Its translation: CSARFSYEQYF.

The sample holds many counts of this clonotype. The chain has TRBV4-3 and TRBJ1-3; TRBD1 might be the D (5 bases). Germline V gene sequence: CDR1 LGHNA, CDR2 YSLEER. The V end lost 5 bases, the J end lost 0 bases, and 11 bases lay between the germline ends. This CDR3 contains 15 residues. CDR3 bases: TGCGCCAGCAGCGCGGACACTGCCTCTGGAAACACCATATATTTT. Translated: CASSADTASGNTIYF.

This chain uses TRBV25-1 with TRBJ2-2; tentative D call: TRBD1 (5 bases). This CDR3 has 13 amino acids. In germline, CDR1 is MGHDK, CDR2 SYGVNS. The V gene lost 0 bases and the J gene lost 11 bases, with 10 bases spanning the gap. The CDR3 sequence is CASSEYGQGELFF. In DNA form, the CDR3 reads TGTGCCAGCAGTGAATATGGACAAGGAGAGCTGTTTTTT.

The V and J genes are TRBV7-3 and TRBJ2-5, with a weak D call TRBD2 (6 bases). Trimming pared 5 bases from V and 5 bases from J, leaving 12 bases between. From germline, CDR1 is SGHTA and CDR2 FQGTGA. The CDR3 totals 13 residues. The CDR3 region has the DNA TGTGCCAGCAGCCCCAGCCGGGGGGAGACCCAGTACTTC. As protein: CASSPSRGETQYF.

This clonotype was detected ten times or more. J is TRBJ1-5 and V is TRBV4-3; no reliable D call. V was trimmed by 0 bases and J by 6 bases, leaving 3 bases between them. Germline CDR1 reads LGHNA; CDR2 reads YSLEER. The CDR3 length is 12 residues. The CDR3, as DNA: TGCGCCAGCAGCCAAGAGGGTCAGCCCCAGCATTTT. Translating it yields CASSQEGQPQHF.

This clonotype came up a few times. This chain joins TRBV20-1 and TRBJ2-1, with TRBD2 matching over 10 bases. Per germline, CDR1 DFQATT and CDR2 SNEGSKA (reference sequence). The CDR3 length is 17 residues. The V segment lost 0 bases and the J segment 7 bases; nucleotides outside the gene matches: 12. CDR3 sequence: CSARDVAGGRPLNEQFF. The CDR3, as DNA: TGCAGTGCTAGAGACGTAGCGGGGGGCCGACCGCTAAATGAGCAGTTCTTC.

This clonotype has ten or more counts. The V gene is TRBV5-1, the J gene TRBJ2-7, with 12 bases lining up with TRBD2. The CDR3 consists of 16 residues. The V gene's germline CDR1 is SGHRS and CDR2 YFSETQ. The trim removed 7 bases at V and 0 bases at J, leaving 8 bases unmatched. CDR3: CASASGGAYSSYEQYF. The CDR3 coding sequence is TGCGCCAGCGCTAGCGGGGGGGCCTACAGCTCCTACGAGCAGTACTTC. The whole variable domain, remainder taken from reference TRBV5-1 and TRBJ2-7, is KAGVTQTPRYLIKTRGQQVTLSCSPISGHRSVSWYQQTPGQGLQFLFEYFSETQRNKGNFPGRFSGRQFSNSRSEMNVSTLELGDSALYLCASASGGAYSSYEQYFGPGTRLTVT.

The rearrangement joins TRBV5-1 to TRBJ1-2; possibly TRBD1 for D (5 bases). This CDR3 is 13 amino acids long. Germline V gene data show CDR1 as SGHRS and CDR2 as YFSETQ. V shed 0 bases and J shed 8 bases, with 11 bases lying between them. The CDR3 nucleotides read TGCGCCAGCAGCTTGGAAGGGGATGAGGGCTACACCTTC. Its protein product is CASSLEGDEGYTF.